This T cell receptor beta chain came from a study of blood T cells in healthy people across ages. Study-level findings and limits: Naive T cell percentage and TCR beta diversity correlated strongly.

Points on this clonotype: Its target is not known.

A second PCR, run for roughly 7 to 12 cycles, used a sample-barcoded 5' primer plus a J-beta primer mix. TCRdb ran MiXCR on the 5' RACE reads and lists one entry per CDR3 protein. The data show about 800,000 distinct CDR3 sequences, about 42% seen once. The TCR originated in an elderly man in good health. The specimen was blood.

The DNA of the CDR3 is TGTGCCAGCTACGCGGGAGTCTCCTACAATGAGCAGTTCTTC. It is translated as CASYAGVSYNEQFF. The chain recombines TRBV2 with TRBJ2-1; TRBD2 agrees at 7 bases. Germline V gene data show CDR1 as SNHLY and CDR2 as FYNNEI. There are 14 residues in the CDR3. J gave up 0 bases and V 8 bases, and 4 bases lay outside the gene matches.